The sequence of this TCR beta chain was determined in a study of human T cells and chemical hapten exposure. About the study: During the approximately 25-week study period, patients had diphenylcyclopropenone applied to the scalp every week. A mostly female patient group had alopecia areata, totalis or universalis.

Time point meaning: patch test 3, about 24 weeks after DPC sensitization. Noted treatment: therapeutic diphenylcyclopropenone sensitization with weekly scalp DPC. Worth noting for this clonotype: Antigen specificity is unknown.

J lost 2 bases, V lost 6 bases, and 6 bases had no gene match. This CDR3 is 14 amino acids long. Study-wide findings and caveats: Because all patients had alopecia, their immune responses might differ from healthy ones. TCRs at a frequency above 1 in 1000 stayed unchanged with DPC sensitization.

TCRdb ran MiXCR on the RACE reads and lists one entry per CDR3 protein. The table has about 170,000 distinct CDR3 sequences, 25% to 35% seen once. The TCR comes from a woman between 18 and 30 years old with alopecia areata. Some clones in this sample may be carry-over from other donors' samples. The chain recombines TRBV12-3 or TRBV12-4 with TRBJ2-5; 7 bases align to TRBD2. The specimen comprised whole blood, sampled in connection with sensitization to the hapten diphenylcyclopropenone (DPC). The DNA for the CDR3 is TGTGCCAGCAGGTCCGGGACTAATCAAGAGACCCAGTACTTC. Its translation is CASRSGTNQETQYF.